This T cell receptor beta chain emerged from a study of CXCR3-negative and CXCR3-positive naive CD8 T cells. Study-level findings and limits: For memory CD8+ cells diversity was much lower, but both naive subsets had comparably high diversity. Naive CXCR3-positive cells had TRB CDR3s more hydrophobic than those of CXCR3-negative naive cells.

Concerning this clonotype: Antigen: not known.

UMI labels and 5' RACE were used to prepare the TRB cDNA libraries. TCRdb re-called the 5' RACE reads and gives one entry per CDR3 protein, without DNA. The sample's table shows some 7,400 distinct CDR3 sequences. Sequencing was done on a sample of naive CXCR3- CD8+ T cells from blood. Subset specified: CD45RO-CCR7+CD27+CD95- naive CD8+ T cells lacking CXCR3 (TNR3-). The TCR was taken from a human donor in good health. Some clones in this sample may be carry-over from other donors' samples.

The CDR3 spells CASSFPVSSSYNEQFF. The V call is TRBV28, the J call TRBJ2-1; the TCRdb D gene call, TRBD1, has no DNA to confirm it. CDR1 and CDR2 from the germline V gene are MDHEN and SYDVKM. There are 16 residues in the CDR3.